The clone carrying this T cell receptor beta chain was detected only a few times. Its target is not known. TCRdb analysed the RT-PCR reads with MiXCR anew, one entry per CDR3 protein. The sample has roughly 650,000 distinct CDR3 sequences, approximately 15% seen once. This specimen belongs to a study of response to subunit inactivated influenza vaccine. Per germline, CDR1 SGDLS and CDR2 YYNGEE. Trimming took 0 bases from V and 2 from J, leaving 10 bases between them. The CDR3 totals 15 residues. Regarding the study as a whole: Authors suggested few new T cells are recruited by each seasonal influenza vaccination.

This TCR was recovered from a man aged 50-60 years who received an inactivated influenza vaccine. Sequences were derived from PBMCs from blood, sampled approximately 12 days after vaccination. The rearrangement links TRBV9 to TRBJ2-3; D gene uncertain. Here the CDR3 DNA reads TGTGCCAGCAGCGTAGCGGCACAAACCACAGATACGCAGTATTTT. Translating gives CASSVAAQTTDTQYF.